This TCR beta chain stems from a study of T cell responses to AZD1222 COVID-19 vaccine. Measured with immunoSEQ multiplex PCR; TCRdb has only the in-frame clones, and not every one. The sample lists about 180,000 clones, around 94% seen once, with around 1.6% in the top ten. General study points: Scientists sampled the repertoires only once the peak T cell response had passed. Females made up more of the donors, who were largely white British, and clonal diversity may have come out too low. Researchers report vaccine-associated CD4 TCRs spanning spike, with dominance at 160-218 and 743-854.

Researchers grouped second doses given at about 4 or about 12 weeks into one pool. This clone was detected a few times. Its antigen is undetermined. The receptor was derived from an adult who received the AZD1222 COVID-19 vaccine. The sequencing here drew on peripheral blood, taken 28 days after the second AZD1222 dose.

The chain's CDR3 is CASSQDRTSLNTEAFF. In DNA form, the CDR3 reads TGCGCCAGCAGCCAAGATCGTACGAGCTTGAACACTGAAGCTTTCTTT. The J gene is TRBJ1-1, the V gene TRBV4-3; D is unclear. The CDR3 spans 16 residues. The V and J ends lost 0 bases and 0 bases respectively, with 11 bases between them. Per germline, CDR1 LGHNA and CDR2 YSLEER.